Presented here are 16 T cell receptor beta chains from one specimen sequenced in a study of shared clonotypes between healthy human individuals. Libraries were prepared by immunoSEQ multiplex PCR; TCRdb keeps only in-frame clonotypes and omits some of them. In the table there are about 750,000 clones, over 90% of which are singletons. Positive CCR7 selection of CD45RO-negative cells yielded the naive CD8 cells, and terminally differentiated effector memory CD45RA+ cells were excluded. Sequences were obtained from naive CD8+ T cells sorted from blood. The source of these receptors is a man aged 25 to 45 in good health.

Details on this clone: The identical CDR3 is also encoded by other nucleotide sequences in the sample. The CDR3 region is CASSYGGTEAFF. The CDR3 DNA sequence: TGTGCCAGCAGTTACGGGGGCACTGAAGCTTTCTTT. The gene calls are TRBV6-5 and TRBJ1-1; a possible D gene is TRBD1 (5 bases). CDR3 length equals 12 residues. CDR1 MNHEY and CDR2 SVGAGI come from the germline V gene. V was shortened by 2 bases and J by 4 bases, with 5 bases between the two germline ends.

The V and J genes are TRBV4-3 and TRBJ2-7, with D unresolved. This CDR3 is built from 15 residues. CDR1 is LGHNA and CDR2 is YSLEER in the germline V gene. Trimming removed 1 base from V and 0 bases from J, with 10 bases in between. The DNA for the CDR3 is TGCGCCAGCAGCCAAGGCGTTTCTTACTCCTACGAGCAGTACTTC. Its translation is CASSQGVSYSYEQYF.

This sequence joins TRBV11-3 and TRBJ2-6; D is possibly TRBD1 (6 bases). V gave up 8 bases and J gave up 2 bases, with 28 bases separating them. Germline assignment: CDR1 SGHNT and CDR2 YENEEA. There are 20 residues in the CDR3. CDR3 region: CASAQSFGTGQFTGANVLTF. In nucleotides, the CDR3 is TGTGCCAGCGCCCAGAGTTTTGGAACAGGGCAGTTTACTGGGGCCAACGTCCTGACTTTC.

The rearrangement links TRBV19 to TRBJ1-1; D may be TRBD1 (5 bases). The length of the CDR3 is 18 residues. Trimming shortened V by 7 bases and J by 1 base, and 25 bases separated the two germline ends. CDR1 is LNHDA and CDR2 is SQIVND in the germline V gene (reference sequence). The CDR3 region has the DNA TGTGCCAGTAATGTTGCACTGTCATCCTGGGGGAAGAACACTGAAGCTTTCTTT. Protein sequence: CASNVALSSWGKNTEAFF. The full variable domain, completed using reference TRBV19 and TRBJ1-1, is DGGITQSPKYLFRKEGQNVTLSCEQNLNHDAMYWYRQDPGQGLRLIYYSQIVNDFQKGDIAEGYSVSREKKESFPLTVTSAQKNPTAFYLCASNVALSSWGKNTEAFFGQGTRLTVV.

The genes are TRBV27 and TRBJ2-1; TRBD2 matches 7 bases. The CDR3 is 14 residues long. Germline CDR1 is MNHEY and CDR2 is SMNVEV (reference sequence). V was clipped by 4 bases and J by 5 bases; unmatched bases: 5. The DNA of the CDR3 is TGTGCCAGCAGTTGGACTAGGGCAAACAATGAGCAGTTCTTC. It yields the protein CASSWTRANNEQFF.

V is TRBV27 and J is TRBJ2-3; D not resolved. V lost 3 bases and J lost 0, with 10 bases in between. The CDR3 is 15 amino acids. From germline, CDR1 is MNHEY and CDR2 SMNVEV (reference sequence). The CDR3 coding sequence is TGTGCCAGCAGTTTTGCGACCCTAAGCACAGATACGCAGTATTTT. This translates into CASSFATLSTDTQYF.

The chain employs TRBV7-9 and TRBJ2-7, with 7 bases aligning to TRBD1. CDR3 length: 15 residues. The germline gives CDR1 SEHNR, CDR2 FQNEAQ (reference sequence). With 0 bases clipped from V and 2 bases from J, the junction kept 4 bases outside the gene matches. For the CDR3, the DNA is TGTGCCAGCAGCTTAGCCACTACAGGGGCCTACGAGCAGTACTTC. Its translation: CASSLATTGAYEQYF. Based on the CDR3 plus reference TRBV7-9 and TRBJ2-7, the full variable domain is DTGVSQNPRHKITKRGQNVTFRCDPISEHNRLYWYRQTLGQGPEFLTYFQNEAQLEKSRLLSDRFSAERPKGSFSTLEIQRTEQGDSAMYLCASSLATTGAYEQYFGPGTRLTVT.

This clone was recorded only once. CDR3 nucleotides: TGCGCCAGCAGCTTGTGGTCCGAGGGCACTGAAGCTTTCTTT. Translating it yields CASSLWSEGTEAFF. V usage is TRBV5-1 and J usage is TRBJ1-1; D is unresolved. This CDR3 comprises 14 residues. Per the germline V gene, CDR1 is SGHRS and CDR2 is YFSETQ. Trimming took 1 base from V and 4 from J, leaving 11 bases between them.

The V call is TRBV10-2, the J call TRBJ1-2, with unresolved D. The germline V and J ends were trimmed by 5 bases and 6 bases, with 10 bases remaining between them. Germline V CDR1 and CDR2: WSHSY, SAAADI. The CDR3 is 12 amino acids. CDR3 bases: TGCGCCAGCAGTCCATCTTCGGATGGCTACACCTTC. Translating gives CASSPSSDGYTF.

In regard to this clone: Different DNA sequences within this sample yield the same CDR3. The V and J genes are TRBV27 and TRBJ2-1; TRBD1 matches 9 bases. V gave up 8 bases and J gave up 8 bases; unmatched junction bases: 4. Germline CDR1 and CDR2: MNHEY and SMNVEV (reference sequence). The CDR3 loop spans 12 amino acids. CDR3 amino acids: CASRTGGYEQFF. The CDR3 coding sequence is TGTGCCAGCCGTACAGGGGGCTATGAGCAGTTCTTC.

This rearrangement joins TRBV25-1 to TRBJ2-1, with TRBD1 identical over 9 bases. The germline CDR1 and CDR2 sequences are MGHDK and SYGVNS. The CDR3 covers 17 residues. The junction had 14 bases not matched to a gene; V was cut back by 5 bases and J by 6 bases. DNA of the CDR3: TGTGCCAGCAGTCCTCGGACAGGGGAAGGTGTGCCCAATGAGCAGTTCTTC. This sequence encodes CASSPRTGEGVPNEQFF.

The CDR3 DNA sequence: TGTGCCATCAGTGATTTGGGGGGCGCTTCAAATCAAGAGACCCAGTACTTC. Its protein product is CAISDLGGASNQETQYF. V and J are TRBV10-3 and TRBJ2-5; the D call may be TRBD1 or TRBD2 (6 bases each). Trimming stripped 3 bases from V and 2 bases from J, with 19 bases between. The V gene's germline CDR1 is ENHRY and CDR2 SYGVKD. The CDR3 length is 17 residues.

This clone was seen only once. The chain is built from TRBV2 and TRBJ1-4; D remains unclear. CDR1 is SNHLY and CDR2 is FYNNEI in the germline V gene. V was pared by 6 bases and J by 8 bases, with 7 bases between. The CDR3 sequence is 11 residues long. CDR3 sequence reads: CASRGLEKLFF. The CDR3 DNA is TGTGCCAGCAGGGGGTTGGAAAAACTGTTTTTT.

In DNA form, the CDR3 reads TGTGCCTGGAGTGTACTCGGCATATTCGAGCAGTACTTC. Protein: CAWSVLGIFEQYF. J is TRBJ2-7 and V is TRBV30; no definite D call. V shed 0 bases and J shed 6 bases, with 12 bases lying between them. Germline V lookup: CDR1 GTSNPN, CDR2 SVGIG (reference sequence). This CDR3 contains 13 residues.

This chain uses TRBV27 with TRBJ2-7; 8 bases are shared with TRBD1. The CDR3 sequence is 15 residues long. Germline-derived CDR1 and CDR2 are MNHEY and SMNVEV (reference sequence). The trim removed 5 bases at V and 3 bases at J, leaving 9 bases unmatched. CDR3 bases: TGTGCCAGCAGTCTCACAGGGGGTGGGGGCTACGAGCAGTACTTC. This gives the protein CASSLTGGGGYEQYF.

This chain uses TRBV7-6 with TRBJ2-1; 15 bases fit TRBD2. V was clipped by 4 bases and J by 15 bases; unmatched bases: 4. The CDR3 loop spans 13 amino acids. Germline V gene data show CDR1 as SGHVS and CDR2 as FNYEAQ. The DNA for the CDR3 is TGTGCCAGCAGCTGGGGACTAGCGGGAGGATTGTTCTTC. Its protein product is CASSWGLAGGLFF.